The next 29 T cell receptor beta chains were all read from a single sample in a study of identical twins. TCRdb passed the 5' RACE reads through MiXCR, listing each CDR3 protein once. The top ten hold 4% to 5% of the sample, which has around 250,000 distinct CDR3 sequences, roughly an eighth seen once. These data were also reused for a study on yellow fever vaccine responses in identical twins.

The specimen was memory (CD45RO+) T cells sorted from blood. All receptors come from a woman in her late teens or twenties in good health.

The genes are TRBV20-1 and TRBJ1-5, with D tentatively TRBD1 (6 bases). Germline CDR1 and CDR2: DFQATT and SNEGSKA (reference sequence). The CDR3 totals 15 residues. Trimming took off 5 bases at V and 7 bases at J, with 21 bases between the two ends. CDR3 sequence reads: CSAHLFGGAGQPQHF. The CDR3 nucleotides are TGCAGTGCTCACCTATTCGGGGGGGCGGGGCAGCCCCAGCATTTT.

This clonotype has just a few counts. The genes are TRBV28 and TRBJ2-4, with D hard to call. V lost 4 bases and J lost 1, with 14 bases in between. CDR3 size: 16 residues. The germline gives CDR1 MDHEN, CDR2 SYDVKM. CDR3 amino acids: CASSSPAGRAKNIQYF. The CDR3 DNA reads TGTGCCAGCAGTTCACCCGCCGGACGGGCCAAAAACATTCAGTACTTC.

The CDR3 coding sequence is TGTGCCAGCACCGGACAGCCTAATGAAAAACTGTTTTTT. It is translated as CASTGQPNEKLFF. V gene TRBV28 combines with J gene TRBJ1-4; possible D gene TRBD1, 6 bases. The CDR3 has 13 residues. V shed 7 bases and J shed 3 bases, with 9 bases lying between them. The germline gives CDR1 MDHEN, CDR2 SYDVKM.

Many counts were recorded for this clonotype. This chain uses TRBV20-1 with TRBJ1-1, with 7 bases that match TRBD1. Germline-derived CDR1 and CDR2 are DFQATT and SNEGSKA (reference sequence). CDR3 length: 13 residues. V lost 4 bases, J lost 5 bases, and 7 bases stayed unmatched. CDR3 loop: CSAISDRVTEAFF. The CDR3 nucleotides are TGCAGTGCTATAAGCGACAGGGTAACTGAAGCTTTCTTT.

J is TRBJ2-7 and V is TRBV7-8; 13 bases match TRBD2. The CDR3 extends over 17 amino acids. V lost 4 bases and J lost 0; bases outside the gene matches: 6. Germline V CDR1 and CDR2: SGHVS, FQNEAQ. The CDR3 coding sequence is TGTGCCAGCAGCTGGACTAGCGGGGGCCTGAGCTCCTACGAGCAGTACTTC. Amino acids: CASSWTSGGLSSYEQYF.

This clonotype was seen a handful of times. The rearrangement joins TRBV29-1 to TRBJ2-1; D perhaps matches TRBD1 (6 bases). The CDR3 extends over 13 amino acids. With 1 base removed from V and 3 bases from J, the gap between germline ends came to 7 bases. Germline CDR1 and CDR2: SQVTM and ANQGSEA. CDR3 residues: CSVEGQVYNEQFF. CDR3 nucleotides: TGCAGCGTTGAAGGACAGGTCTACAATGAGCAGTTCTTC.

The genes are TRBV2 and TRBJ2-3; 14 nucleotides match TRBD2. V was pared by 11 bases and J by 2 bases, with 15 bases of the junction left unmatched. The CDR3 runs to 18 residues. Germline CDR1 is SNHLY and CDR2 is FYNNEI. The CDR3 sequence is CAFSLGTSGSINTDTQYF. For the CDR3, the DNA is TGTGCCTTCAGTTTAGGGACTAGCGGGAGTATCAACACAGATACGCAGTATTTT.

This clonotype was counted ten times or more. The CDR3 DNA follows: TGTGCCAGCAGCCCTACTAGCGGGGGCGCAGATACGCAGTATTTT. The encoded protein is CASSPTSGGADTQYF. V and J are TRBV6-4 and TRBJ2-3, with TRBD2 matching over 11 bases. The trim removed 6 bases at V and 4 bases at J, leaving 6 bases unmatched. Germline V gene sequence: CDR1 MRHNA, CDR2 SNTAGT. The CDR3 loop spans 15 amino acids.

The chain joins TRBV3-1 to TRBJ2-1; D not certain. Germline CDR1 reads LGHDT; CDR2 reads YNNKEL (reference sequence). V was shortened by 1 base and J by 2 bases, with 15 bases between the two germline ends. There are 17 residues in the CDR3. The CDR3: CASSQVRQAQAYNEQFF. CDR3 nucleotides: TGTGCCAGCAGCCAAGTCCGGCAGGCCCAAGCCTACAATGAGCAGTTCTTC.

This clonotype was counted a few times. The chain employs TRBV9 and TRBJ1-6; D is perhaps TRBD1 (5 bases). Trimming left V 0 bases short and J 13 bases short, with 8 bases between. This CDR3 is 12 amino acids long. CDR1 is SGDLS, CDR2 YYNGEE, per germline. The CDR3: CASSVDWGPLHF. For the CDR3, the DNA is TGTGCCAGCAGCGTAGATTGGGGGCCCCTCCACTTT.

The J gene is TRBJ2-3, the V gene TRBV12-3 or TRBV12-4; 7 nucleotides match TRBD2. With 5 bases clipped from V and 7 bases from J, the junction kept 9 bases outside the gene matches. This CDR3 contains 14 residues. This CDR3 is CASSPSGLQYTQYF. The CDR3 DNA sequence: TGTGCCAGCAGTCCCTCGGGACTACAATATACGCAGTATTTT.

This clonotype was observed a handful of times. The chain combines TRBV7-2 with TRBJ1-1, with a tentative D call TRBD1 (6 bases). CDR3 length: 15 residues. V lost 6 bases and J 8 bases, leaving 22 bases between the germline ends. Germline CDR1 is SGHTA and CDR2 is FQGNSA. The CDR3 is CASSPTRGRTYEAFF. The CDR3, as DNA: TGTGCCAGCAGTCCTACCAGGGGACGGACTTACGAAGCTTTCTTT. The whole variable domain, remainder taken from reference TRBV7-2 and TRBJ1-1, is GAGVSQSPSNKVTEKGKDVELRCDPISGHTALYWYRQSLGQGLEFLIYFQGNSAPDKSGLPSDRFSAERTGGSVSTLTIQRTQQEDSAVYLCASSPTRGRTYEAFFGQGTRLTVV.

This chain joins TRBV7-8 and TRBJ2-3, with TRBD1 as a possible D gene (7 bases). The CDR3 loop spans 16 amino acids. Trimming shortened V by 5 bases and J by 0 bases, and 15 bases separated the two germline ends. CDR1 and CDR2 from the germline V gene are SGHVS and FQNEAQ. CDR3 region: CASSPRDRSSTDTQYF. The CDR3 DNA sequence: TGTGCCAGCAGCCCGCGGGACAGATCAAGCACAGATACGCAGTATTTT.

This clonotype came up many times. CDR3 residues: CASKRQGPYEQYF. The CDR3 coding sequence is TGTGCCAGCAAGAGGCAGGGTCCCTACGAGCAGTACTTC. The chain uses TRBV28 and TRBJ2-7, with a tentative D call TRBD1 (5 bases). This CDR3 comprises 13 residues. V shed 7 bases and J shed 2 bases, with 12 bases lying between them. From germline, CDR1 is MDHEN and CDR2 SYDVKM.

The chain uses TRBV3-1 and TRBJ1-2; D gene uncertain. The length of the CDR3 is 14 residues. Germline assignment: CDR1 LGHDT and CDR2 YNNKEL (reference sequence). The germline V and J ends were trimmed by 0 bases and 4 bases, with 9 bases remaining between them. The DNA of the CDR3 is TGTGCCAGCAGCCAAGAACGGGGAAGCTATGGCTACACCTTC. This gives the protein CASSQERGSYGYTF. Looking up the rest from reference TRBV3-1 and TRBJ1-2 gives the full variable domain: DTAVSQTPKYLVTQMGNDKSIKCEQNLGHDTMYWYKQDSKKFLKIMFSYNNKELIINETVPNRFSPKSPDKAHLNLHINSLELGDSAVYFCASSQERGSYGYTFGSGTRLTVV.

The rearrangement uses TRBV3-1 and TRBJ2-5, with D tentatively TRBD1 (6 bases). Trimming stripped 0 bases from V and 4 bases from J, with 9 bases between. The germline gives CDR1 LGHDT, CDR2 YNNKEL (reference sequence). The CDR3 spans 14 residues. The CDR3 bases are TGTGCCAGCAGCCAAGAGAGAGGGGGAGAGACCCAGTACTTC. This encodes CASSQERGGETQYF.

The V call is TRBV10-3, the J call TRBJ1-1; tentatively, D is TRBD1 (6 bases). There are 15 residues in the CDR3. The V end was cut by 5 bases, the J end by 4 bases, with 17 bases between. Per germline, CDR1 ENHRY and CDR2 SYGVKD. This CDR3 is CAISQRTVDGTEAFF. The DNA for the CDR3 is TGTGCCATCAGTCAAAGGACAGTTGATGGCACTGAAGCTTTCTTT.

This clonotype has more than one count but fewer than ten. CDR3 in DNA: TGTGCCAGCAGCTTGACTAGCGCGGAGACCCAGTACTTC. As protein: CASSLTSAETQYF. The J gene is TRBJ2-5, the V gene TRBV5-6; 7 bases are shared with TRBD2. With 1 base clipped from V and 5 bases from J, the junction kept 2 bases outside the gene matches. Germline CDR1 SGHDT, CDR2 YYEEEE. There are 13 residues in the CDR3.

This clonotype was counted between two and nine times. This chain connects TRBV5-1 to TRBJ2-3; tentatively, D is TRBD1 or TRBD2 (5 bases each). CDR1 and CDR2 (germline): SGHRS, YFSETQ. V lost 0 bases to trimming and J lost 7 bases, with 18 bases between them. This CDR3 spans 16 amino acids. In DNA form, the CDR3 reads TGCGCCAGCAGCTTGGACGGGACCAGAATTCAGAATACGCAGTATTTT. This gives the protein CASSLDGTRIQNTQYF.

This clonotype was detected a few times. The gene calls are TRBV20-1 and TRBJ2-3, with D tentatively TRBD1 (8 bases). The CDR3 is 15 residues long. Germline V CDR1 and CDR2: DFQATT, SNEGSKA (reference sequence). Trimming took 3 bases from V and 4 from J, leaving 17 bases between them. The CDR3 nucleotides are TGCAGTGCTAGTGGGGGTACAGGGGGGGCAGATACGCAGTATTTT. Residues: CSASGGTGGADTQYF.

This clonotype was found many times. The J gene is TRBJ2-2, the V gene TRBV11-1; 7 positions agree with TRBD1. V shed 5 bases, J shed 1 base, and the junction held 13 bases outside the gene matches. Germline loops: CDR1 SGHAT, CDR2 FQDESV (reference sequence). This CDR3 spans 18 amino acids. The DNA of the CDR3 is TGTGCCAGCAGCCCAAGGAACAGGGGAGCGGTGAACACCGGGGAGCTGTTTTTT. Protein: CASSPRNRGAVNTGELFF.

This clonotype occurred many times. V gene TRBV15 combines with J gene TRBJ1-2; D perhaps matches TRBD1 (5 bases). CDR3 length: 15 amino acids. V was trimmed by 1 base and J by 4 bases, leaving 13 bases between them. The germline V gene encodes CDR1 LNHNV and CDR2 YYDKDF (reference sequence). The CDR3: CATSRVVGRSYGYTF. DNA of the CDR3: TGTGCCACCAGCAGAGTAGTGGGGCGATCCTATGGCTACACCTTC.

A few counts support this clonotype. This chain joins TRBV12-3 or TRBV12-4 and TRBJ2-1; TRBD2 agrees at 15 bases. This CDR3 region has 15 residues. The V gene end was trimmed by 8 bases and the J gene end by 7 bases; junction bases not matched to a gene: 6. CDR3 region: CASLNGLAGGNEQFF. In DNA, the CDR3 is TGTGCCAGCCTAAATGGACTAGCGGGAGGGAATGAGCAGTTCTTC.

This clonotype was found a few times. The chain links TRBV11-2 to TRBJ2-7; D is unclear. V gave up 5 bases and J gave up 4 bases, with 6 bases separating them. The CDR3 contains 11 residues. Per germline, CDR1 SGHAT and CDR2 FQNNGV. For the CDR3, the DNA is TGTGCCAGCAGCATGGAATACGAGCAGTACTTC. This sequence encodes CASSMEYEQYF. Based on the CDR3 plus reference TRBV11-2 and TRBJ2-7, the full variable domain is EAGVAQSPRYKIIEKRQSVAFWCNPISGHATLYWYQQILGQGPKLLIQFQNNGVVDDSQLPKDRFSAERLKGVDSTLKIQPAKLEDSAVYLCASSMEYEQYFGPGTRLTVT.

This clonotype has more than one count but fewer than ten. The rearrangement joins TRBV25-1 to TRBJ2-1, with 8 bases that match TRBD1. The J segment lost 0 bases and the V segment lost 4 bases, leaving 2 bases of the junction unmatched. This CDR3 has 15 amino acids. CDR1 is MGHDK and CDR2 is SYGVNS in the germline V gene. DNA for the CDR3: TGTGCCAGCAGTGGGACAGGGTTCTCCTACAATGAGCAGTTCTTC. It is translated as CASSGTGFSYNEQFF.

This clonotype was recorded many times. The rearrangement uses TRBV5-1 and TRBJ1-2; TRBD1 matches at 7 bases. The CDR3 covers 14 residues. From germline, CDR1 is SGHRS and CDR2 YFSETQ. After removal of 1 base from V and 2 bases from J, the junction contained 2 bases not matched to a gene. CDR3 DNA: TGCGCCAGCAGCTTGTCGACAGGGAACTATGGCTACACCTTC. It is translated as CASSLSTGNYGYTF.

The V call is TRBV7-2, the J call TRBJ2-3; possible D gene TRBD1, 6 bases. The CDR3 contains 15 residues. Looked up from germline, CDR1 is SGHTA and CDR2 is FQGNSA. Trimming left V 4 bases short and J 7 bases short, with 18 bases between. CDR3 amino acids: CASSSGPQGRHTQYF. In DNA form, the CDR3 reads TGTGCCAGCAGCTCGGGGCCACAGGGAAGGCATACGCAGTATTTT.

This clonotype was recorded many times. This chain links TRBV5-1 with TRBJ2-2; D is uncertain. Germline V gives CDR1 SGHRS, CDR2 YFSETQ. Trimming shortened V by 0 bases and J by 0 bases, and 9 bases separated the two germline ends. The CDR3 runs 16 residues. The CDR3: CASSLAPMPNTGELFF. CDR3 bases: TGCGCCAGCAGCTTGGCCCCCATGCCGAACACCGGGGAGCTGTTTTTT. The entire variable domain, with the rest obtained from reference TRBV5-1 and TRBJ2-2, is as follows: KAGVTQTPRYLIKTRGQQVTLSCSPISGHRSVSWYQQTPGQGLQFLFEYFSETQRNKGNFPGRFSGRQFSNSRSEMNVSTLELGDSALYLCASSLAPMPNTGELFFGEGSRLTVL.

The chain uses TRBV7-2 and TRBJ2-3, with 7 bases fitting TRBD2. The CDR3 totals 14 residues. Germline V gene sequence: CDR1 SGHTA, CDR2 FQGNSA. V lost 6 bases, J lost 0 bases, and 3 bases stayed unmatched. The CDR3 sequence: CASRLALSTDTQYF. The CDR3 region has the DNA TGTGCCAGCAGACTAGCGCTAAGCACAGATACGCAGTATTTT.